This TCR beta chain stems from a study of cytotoxic CD8 clonotypes in ibrutinib-treated CLL. Study information: The taking of response samples occurred after a median roughly 12 months of treatment, with a range of 6 to 36. On average, around 100,000 productive rearrangements and approximately 250,000 productive templates per sample. Findings and limits, study-wide: Clonality measured at baseline exceeded age-matched healthy donors, tracking circulating CD8+ T-cell counts.

The assay was immunoSEQ multiplex PCR, and TCRdb's table has in-frame clones only and misses some. The sample lists some 300,000 clones, roughly 79% occurring once. Turning to this clone: Its cognate antigen is unknown.

This TCR was recovered from a human donor with chronic lymphocytic leukemia. The starting material was PBMCs, obtained before ibrutinib treatment.

CDR3 sequence (DNA): TGTGCCAGCTCACAAACATCAGGGTCCACTGAAGCTTTCTTT. Protein product: CASSQTSGSTEAFF. The rearrangement uses TRBV18 and TRBJ1-1; the D gene is possibly TRBD1 (5 bases). V gave up 4 bases and J gave up 4 bases, with 13 bases separating them. CDR1 and CDR2 from the germline V gene are KGHSH and LQKENI. CDR3 length equals 14 residues.